The T cell receptor (beta chain) under discussion was sequenced for a study of long-term antiretroviral therapy in people with HIV. Study as a whole: The oldest samples precede the 2015 immediate-ART recommendation by about a decade.

Comment on this clone: As yet, its antigen is unknown.

The V gene's germline CDR1 is LNHDA and CDR2 SQIVND (reference sequence). Trimming cost V 2 bases and J 8 bases, with 15 bases left between them. This CDR3 is built from 14 residues. Study-wide results and caveats: Narrower CDR3 length ranges marked HIV repertoires relative to controls. Every time point showed a repertoire led by clones expanded before ART. Post-treatment diversity went higher with ART but stayed below transplant donor controls.

This was the immunoSEQ v3.0 assay at survey level. Method: immunoSEQ multiplex PCR; TCRdb's copy keeps in-frame clones and lacks some. The table records about 16,000 clones, 65% to 85% of them present only once. This TCR derives from a man younger than 45 with HIV. The sample here was unsorted PBMCs, taken 1.2 years before starting antiretroviral therapy. The rearrangement uses TRBV19 and TRBJ1-1, with no clear D. CDR3: CASSIPSPLTEAFF. CDR3 nucleotides: TGTGCCAGTAGTATACCCTCCCCGTTGACGGAAGCTTTCTTT.